The 19 T cell receptor beta chains below were found in one sample sequenced in a study of blood T cells in healthy people across ages. Next came a second PCR, run for about 7 to 12 cycles, which used a sample-barcoded 5' primer along with a J-beta primer mix. TCRdb re-derived calls from the 5' RACE reads in MiXCR, one entry per CDR3 protein. The sample has some 1.4 million distinct CDR3 sequences, roughly 40% seen once; the top ten hold 7.9%. Sequenced: blood. Receptors originate from a young woman in good health.

The chain carries TRBV18 and TRBJ2-5; D not certain. Germline CDR1 is KGHSH and CDR2 is LQKENI. This CDR3 comprises 13 residues. V shed 4 bases and J shed 5 bases, with 11 bases lying between them. This chain's CDR3 is CASSRPVSETQYF. The CDR3 DNA reads TGTGCCAGCTCACGCCCGGTATCGGAGACCCAGTACTTC.

This clonotype has only a few counts. The rearrangement links TRBV19 to TRBJ2-5; D is possibly TRBD1 (6 bases). Germline loops: CDR1 LNHDA, CDR2 SQIVND (reference sequence). The CDR3 spans 13 residues. Between the trimmed V and J ends, which lost 8 bases and 5 bases, there was a span of 15 bases. CDR3 nucleotides: TGTGCCAGTCGGTCAGGGGTCGAGGAGACCCAGTACTTC. This codes for CASRSGVEETQYF.

The chain links TRBV30 to TRBJ1-2, with D perhaps TRBD1 (6 bases). Trimming stripped 2 bases from V and 5 bases from J, with 9 bases between. The CDR3 length is 12 residues. Germline CDR1 reads GTSNPN; CDR2 reads SVGIG (reference sequence). Here the CDR3 DNA reads TGTGCCTGGAGTAGACAGGCATATGGCTACACCTTC. Translated: CAWSRQAYGYTF.

This clonotype was found a few times. The genes are TRBV20-1 and TRBJ1-5, with a tentative D call TRBD1 (5 bases). The CDR3 sequence is 14 residues long. Trimming removed 2 bases at V and 4 bases at J, with 12 bases between. CDR1 DFQATT and CDR2 SNEGSKA come from the germline V gene (reference sequence). This CDR3 reads CSARPGPPNQPQHF. In nucleotides, the CDR3 is TGCAGTGCTAGACCGGGACCGCCGAATCAGCCCCAGCATTTT.

This chain links TRBV14 with TRBJ1-1; D may be TRBD1 (6 bases). Between the trimmed V and J ends, which lost 1 base and 10 bases, there was a span of 13 bases. The CDR3 is 13 residues long. Germline lookup yields CDR1 SGHDN and CDR2 FVKESK. The CDR3 DNA sequence: TGTGCCAGCAGCCAAGTCGGGGGCTGGGTAGCTTTCTTT. Translation: CASSQVGGWVAFF.

This clonotype was counted a few times. The gene calls are TRBV5-4 and TRBJ2-7; D unresolved. This CDR3 contains 13 residues. The germline gives CDR1 SGHNT, CDR2 YYREEE (reference sequence). V was clipped by 4 bases and J by 2 bases, with 10 bases between them. The CDR3, as DNA: TGTGCCAGCAGCCAACAAACCCCCTACGAGCAGTACTTC. It specifies CASSQQTPYEQYF.

This clonotype was counted between two and nine times. The chain joins TRBV27 to TRBJ2-1, with D possibly being TRBD2 (5 bases). V lost 0 bases, J lost 6 bases, and 12 bases lay in between. From germline, CDR1 is MNHEY and CDR2 SMNVEV (reference sequence). The CDR3 spans 15 residues. The CDR3 coding sequence is TGTGCCAGCAGTTTATCTCTAGCCGGTTTCAATGAGCAGTTCTTC. This translates into CASSLSLAGFNEQFF.

The chain couples TRBV20-1 to TRBJ2-1; TRBD2 aligns across 12 bases. The CDR3 consists of 16 residues. With V trimmed by 7 bases and J by 0 bases, 7 bases remained unmatched. The germline gives CDR1 DFQATT, CDR2 SNEGSKA (reference sequence). CDR3 residues: CSVGTSGYHSYNEQFF. The CDR3 DNA is TGCAGTGTCGGGACTAGCGGGTACCACTCCTACAATGAGCAGTTCTTC.

V gene TRBV7-2 combines with J gene TRBJ2-1; possible D gene TRBD2, 6 bases. The CDR3 loop spans 17 amino acids. Trimming removed 8 bases from V and 0 bases from J, with 20 bases in between. Germline CDR1 is SGHTA and CDR2 is FQGNSA. The CDR3 protein is CASLPRFSGSSYNEQFF. The CDR3 bases are TGTGCCAGCCTGCCCAGGTTTAGCGGTAGCTCCTACAATGAGCAGTTCTTC. Filled out from reference TRBV7-2 and TRBJ2-1, the complete variable domain reads GAGVSQSPSNKVTEKGKDVELRCDPISGHTALYWYRQSLGQGLEFLIYFQGNSAPDKSGLPSDRFSAERTGGSVSTLTIQRTQQEDSAVYLCASLPRFSGSSYNEQFFGPGTRLTVL.

The gene calls are TRBV6-2 or TRBV6-3 and TRBJ2-4, with TRBD2 matching 7 bases. Germline V lookup: CDR1 MNHEY, CDR2 SVGEGT. After removal of 5 bases from V and 6 bases from J, the junction contained 13 bases not matched to a gene. The CDR3 sequence is 16 residues long. The CDR3 DNA reads TGTGCCAGCAGTGTCGCCATGGCGGGAGTAGCAAACATTCAGTACTTC. It translates to CASSVAMAGVANIQYF.

This clonotype was seen more than once but under ten times. This chain joins TRBV28 and TRBJ2-7; D uncertain. Germline CDR1 reads MDHEN; CDR2 reads SYDVKM. V was clipped by 7 bases and J by 6 bases, with 13 bases between them. The CDR3 contains 12 residues. This CDR3 is CASTSALLEQYF. DNA of the CDR3: TGTGCCAGCACCTCTGCCCTACTCGAGCAGTACTTC.

J is TRBJ2-5 and V is TRBV7-2, with D maybe TRBD1 (6 bases). Trimming left V 1 base short and J 11 bases short, with 20 bases between. Germline V CDR1 and CDR2: SGHTA, FQGNSA. The CDR3 is 15 residues long. The CDR3 sequence: CASSLEGHGRNEQYF. CDR3 bases: TGTGCCAGCAGCTTAGAGGGACATGGCCGCAATGAGCAGTACTTC.

The table lists this clonotype with a few counts. The chain recombines TRBV6-2 or TRBV6-3 with TRBJ2-2; the D is unclear. The CDR3 spans 14 residues. Germline lookup yields CDR1 MNHEY and CDR2 SVGEGT. V lost 8 bases to trimming and J lost 2 bases, with 12 bases between them. The CDR3 is CASRRGSNTGELFF. The CDR3 nucleotides read TGTGCCAGCCGCCGAGGCTCCAACACCGGGGAGCTGTTTTTT.

This clonotype was observed a few times. J is TRBJ1-5 and V is TRBV2; D call uncertain. The CDR3 has 12 amino acids. Trimming pared 6 bases from V and 2 bases from J, leaving 5 bases between. Germline lookup yields CDR1 SNHLY and CDR2 FYNNEI. As DNA, the CDR3 is TGTGCCAGCAGCAAGGGCAATCAGCCCCAGCATTTT. Its protein product is CASSKGNQPQHF.

The chain links TRBV25-1 to TRBJ1-4, with D possibly being TRBD1 (6 bases). Germline loops: CDR1 MGHDK, CDR2 SYGVNS. The CDR3 extends over 17 amino acids. V shed 2 bases and J shed 7 bases, with 20 bases lying between them. The CDR3 here is CASSENKGGPMPEKLFF. CDR3 coding DNA: TGTGCCAGCAGTGAAAATAAGGGGGGCCCGATGCCTGAAAAACTGTTTTTT.

This sequence joins TRBV7-9 and TRBJ1-1; no reliable D call. Germline V gives CDR1 SEHNR, CDR2 FQNEAQ (reference sequence). V was cut by 8 bases and J by 1 base, with 14 bases left in between. The length of the CDR3 is 14 residues. CDR3 DNA sequence: TGTGCCAGCTCGAACCGGATGGCGAACACTGAAGCTTTCTTT. Its protein is CASSNRMANTEAFF.

The chain uses TRBV3-1 and TRBJ2-1; possibly TRBD2 for D (6 bases). The V gene lost 4 bases and the J gene lost 7 bases, with 17 bases spanning the gap. The CDR3 is 15 residues long. Germline V lookup: CDR1 LGHDT, CDR2 YNNKEL (reference sequence). CDR3 sequence (DNA): TGTGCCAGCAGCCCCAGCGCAGGGAGCGGGAATGAGCAGTTCTTC. Translated: CASSPSAGSGNEQFF.

CDR3 DNA sequence: TGTGCCAGCAGTACAACGGGGGAACACGAGCAGTACTTC. Translating it yields CASSTTGEHEQYF. This chain joins TRBV28 and TRBJ2-7; possible D gene TRBD2, 6 bases. V was pared by 5 bases and J by 5 bases, with 13 bases between. CDR3 length: 13 residues. The V gene's germline CDR1 is MDHEN and CDR2 SYDVKM.

This clonotype has only a few counts. V usage is TRBV20-1 and J usage is TRBJ1-2; no reliable D call. This CDR3 is 14 amino acids long. CDR1 is DFQATT, CDR2 SNEGSKA, per germline (reference sequence). V was cut by 6 bases and J by 4 bases, with 18 bases left in between. CDR3 residues: CSATLDTTPYGYTF. Here the CDR3 DNA reads TGCAGTGCAACCCTTGACACGACACCCTATGGCTACACCTTC.